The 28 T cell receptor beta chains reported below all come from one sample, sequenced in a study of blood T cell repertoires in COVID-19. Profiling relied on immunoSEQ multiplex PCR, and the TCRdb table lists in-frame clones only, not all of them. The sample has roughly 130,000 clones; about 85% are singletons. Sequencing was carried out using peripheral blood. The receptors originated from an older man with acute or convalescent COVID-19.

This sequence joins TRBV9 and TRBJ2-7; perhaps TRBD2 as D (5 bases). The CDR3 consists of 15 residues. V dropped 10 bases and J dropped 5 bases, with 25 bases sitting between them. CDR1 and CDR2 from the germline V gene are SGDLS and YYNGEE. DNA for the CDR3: TGTGCCGCAACCCCCCTCCGGGGAGTCTCAGACGAGCAGTACTTC. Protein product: CAATPLRGVSDEQYF.

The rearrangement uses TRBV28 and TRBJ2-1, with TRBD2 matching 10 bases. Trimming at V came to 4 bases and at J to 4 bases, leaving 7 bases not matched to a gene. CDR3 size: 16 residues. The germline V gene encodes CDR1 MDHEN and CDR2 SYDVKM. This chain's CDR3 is CASSSLAGGSYNEQFF. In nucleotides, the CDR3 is TGTGCCAGCAGTTCCTTAGCGGGGGGAAGTTACAATGAGCAGTTCTTC.

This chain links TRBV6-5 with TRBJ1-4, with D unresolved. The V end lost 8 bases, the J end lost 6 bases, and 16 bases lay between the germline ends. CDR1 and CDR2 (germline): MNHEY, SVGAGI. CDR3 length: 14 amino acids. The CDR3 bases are TGTGCCAGCGGAGCACGGTCTTTTGATGAAAAACTGTTTTTT. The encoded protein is CASGARSFDEKLFF.

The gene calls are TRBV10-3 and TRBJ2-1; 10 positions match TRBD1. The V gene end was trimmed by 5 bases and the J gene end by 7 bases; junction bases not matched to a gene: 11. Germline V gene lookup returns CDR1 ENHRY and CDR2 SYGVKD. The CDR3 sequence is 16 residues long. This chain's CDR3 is CAISTFVGTGANEQFF. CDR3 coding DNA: TGTGCCATCAGTACTTTCGTCGGGACAGGGGCAAATGAGCAGTTCTTC.

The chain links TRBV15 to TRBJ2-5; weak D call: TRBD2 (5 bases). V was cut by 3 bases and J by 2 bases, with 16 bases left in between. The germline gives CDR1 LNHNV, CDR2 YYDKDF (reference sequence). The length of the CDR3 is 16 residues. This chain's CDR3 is CATSREDVRRQETQYF. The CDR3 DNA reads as TGTGCCACCAGCAGGGAGGACGTCCGAAGGCAAGAGACCCAGTACTTC.

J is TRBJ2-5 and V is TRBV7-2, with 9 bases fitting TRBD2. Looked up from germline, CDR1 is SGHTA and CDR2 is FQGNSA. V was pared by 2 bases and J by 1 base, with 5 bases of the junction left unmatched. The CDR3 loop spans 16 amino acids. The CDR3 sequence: CASSLYPAGGQETQYF. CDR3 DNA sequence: TGTGCCAGCAGCTTATATCCAGCGGGGGGCCAAGAGACCCAGTACTTC.

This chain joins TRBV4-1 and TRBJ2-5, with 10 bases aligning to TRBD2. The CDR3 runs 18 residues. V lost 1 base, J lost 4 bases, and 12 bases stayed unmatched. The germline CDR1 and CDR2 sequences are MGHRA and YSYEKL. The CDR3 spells CASSQALALAGVRETQYF. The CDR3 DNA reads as TGCGCCAGCAGCCAAGCTCTCGCGCTAGCGGGGGTTCGAGAGACCCAGTACTTC.

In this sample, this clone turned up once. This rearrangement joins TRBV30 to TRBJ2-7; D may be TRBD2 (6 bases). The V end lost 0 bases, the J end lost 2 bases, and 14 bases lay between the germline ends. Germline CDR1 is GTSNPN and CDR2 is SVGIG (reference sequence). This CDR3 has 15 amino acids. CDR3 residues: CAWSVPLARAYEQYF. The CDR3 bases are TGTGCCTGGAGTGTACCTCTAGCGAGAGCCTACGAGCAGTACTTC.

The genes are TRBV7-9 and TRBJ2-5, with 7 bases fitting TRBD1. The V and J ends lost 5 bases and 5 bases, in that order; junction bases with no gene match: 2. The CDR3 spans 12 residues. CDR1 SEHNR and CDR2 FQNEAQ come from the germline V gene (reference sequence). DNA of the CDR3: TGTGCCAGCAGCACACAGGGGGAGACCCAGTACTTC. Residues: CASSTQGETQYF.

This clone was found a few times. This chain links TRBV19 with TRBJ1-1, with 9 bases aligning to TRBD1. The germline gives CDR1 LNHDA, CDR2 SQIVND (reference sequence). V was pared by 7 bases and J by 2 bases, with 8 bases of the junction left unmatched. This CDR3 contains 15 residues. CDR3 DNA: TGTGCCAGTATGGACAGGGGCGACTTTAACACTGAAGCTTTCTTT. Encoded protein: CASMDRGDFNTEAFF.

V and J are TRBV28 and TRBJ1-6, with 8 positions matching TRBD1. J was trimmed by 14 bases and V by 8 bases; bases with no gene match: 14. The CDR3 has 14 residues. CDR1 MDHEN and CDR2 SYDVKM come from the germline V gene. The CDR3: CASEKPSTGVTLHF. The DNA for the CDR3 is TGTGCCAGCGAAAAACCCTCGACAGGGGTGACCCTCCACTTT.

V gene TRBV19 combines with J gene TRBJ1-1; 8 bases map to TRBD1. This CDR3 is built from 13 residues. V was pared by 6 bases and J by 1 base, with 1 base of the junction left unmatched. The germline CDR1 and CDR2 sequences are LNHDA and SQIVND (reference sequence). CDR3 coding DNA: TGTGCCAGTAGGGACAGGGCGAACACTGAAGCTTTCTTT. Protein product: CASRDRANTEAFF.

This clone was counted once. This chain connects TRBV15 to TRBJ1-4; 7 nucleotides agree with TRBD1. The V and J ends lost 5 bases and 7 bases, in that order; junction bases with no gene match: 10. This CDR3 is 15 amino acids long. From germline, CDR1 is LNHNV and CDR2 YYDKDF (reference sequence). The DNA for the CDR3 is TGTGCCACCAGCGGTCTACAGGGGTTTGGTGAAAAACTGTTTTTT. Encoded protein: CATSGLQGFGEKLFF.

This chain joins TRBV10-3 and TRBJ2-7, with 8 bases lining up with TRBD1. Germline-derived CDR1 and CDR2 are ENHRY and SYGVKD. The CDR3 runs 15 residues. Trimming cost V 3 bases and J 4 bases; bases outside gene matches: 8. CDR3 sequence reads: CAISDPGTGGYEQYF. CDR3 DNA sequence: TGTGCCATCAGTGATCCCGGGACAGGTGGGTACGAGCAGTACTTC.

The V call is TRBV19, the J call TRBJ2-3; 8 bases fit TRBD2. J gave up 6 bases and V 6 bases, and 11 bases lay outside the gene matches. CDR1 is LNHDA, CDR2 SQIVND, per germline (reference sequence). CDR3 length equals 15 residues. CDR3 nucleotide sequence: TGTGCCAGTAGCCTACAGGCGGGGGGTGTGGATACGCAGTATTTT. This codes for CASSLQAGGVDTQYF.

The CDR3 reads CASSFTGDRETQYF. In DNA form, the CDR3 reads TGTGCCAGCAGCTTCACAGGGGACAGAGAGACCCAGTACTTC. This chain links TRBV11-3 with TRBJ2-5, with TRBD1 identical over 7 bases. The V and J ends lost 3 bases and 4 bases, in that order; junction bases with no gene match: 5. This CDR3 spans 14 amino acids. Germline CDR1 and CDR2: SGHNT and YENEEA.

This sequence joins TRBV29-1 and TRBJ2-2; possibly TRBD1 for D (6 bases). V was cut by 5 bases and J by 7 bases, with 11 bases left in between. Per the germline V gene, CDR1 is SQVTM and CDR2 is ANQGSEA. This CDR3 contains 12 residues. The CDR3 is CSVFKGGGELFF. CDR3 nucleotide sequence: TGCAGCGTTTTCAAAGGGGGCGGGGAGCTGTTTTTT.

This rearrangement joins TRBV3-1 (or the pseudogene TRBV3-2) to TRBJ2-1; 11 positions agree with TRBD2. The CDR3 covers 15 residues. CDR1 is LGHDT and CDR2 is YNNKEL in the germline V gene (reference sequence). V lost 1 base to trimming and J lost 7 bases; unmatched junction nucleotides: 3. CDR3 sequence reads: CASSQASGGSNEQFF. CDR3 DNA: TGTGCCAGCAGCCAAGCTAGCGGGGGGTCTAATGAGCAGTTCTTC.

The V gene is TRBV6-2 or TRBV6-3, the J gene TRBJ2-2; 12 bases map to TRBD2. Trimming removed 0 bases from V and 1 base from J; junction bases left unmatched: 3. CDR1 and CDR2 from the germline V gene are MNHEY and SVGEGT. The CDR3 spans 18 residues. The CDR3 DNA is TGTGCCAGCAGTTACTCCCTAGCGGGGGGGCTGAACACCGGGGAGCTGTTTTTT. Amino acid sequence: CASSYSLAGGLNTGELFF.

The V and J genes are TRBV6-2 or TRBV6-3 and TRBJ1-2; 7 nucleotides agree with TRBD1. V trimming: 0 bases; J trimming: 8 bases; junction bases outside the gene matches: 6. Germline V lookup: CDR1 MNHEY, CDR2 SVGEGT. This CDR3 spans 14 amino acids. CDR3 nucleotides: TGTGCCAGCAGTTACTCGAGAGGGGGCAGCGGCTACACCTTC. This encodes CASSYSRGGSGYTF.

The DNA for the CDR3 is TGTGCCGGGGGCCTAGCGGGGGAGTCCTACAATGAGCAGTTCTTC. It specifies CAGGLAGESYNEQFF. The V gene is TRBV7-9, the J gene TRBJ2-1, with 10 bases fitting TRBD2. The germline gives CDR1 SEHNR, CDR2 FQNEAQ (reference sequence). The CDR3 sequence is 15 residues long. With V trimmed by 11 bases and J by 1 base, 8 bases remained unmatched.

CDR3 in DNA: TGTGCCAGCAGTTGGAGGTGGGAGCAGGCCTACGAGCAGTACTTC. Its translation: CASSWRWEQAYEQYF. This sequence joins TRBV6-5 and TRBJ2-7, with D perhaps TRBD2 (5 bases). The length of the CDR3 is 15 residues. V was pared by 4 bases and J by 2 bases, with 15 bases between. The germline V gene has CDR1 MNHEY and CDR2 SVGAGI.

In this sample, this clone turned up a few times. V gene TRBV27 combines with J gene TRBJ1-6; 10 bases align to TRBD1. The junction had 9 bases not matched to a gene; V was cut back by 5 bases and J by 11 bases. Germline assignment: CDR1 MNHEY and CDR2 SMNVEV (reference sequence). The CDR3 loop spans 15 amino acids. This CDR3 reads CASSPARTGGAPLHF. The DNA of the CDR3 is TGTGCCAGCAGTCCCGCTCGGACAGGGGGAGCACCCCTCCACTTT.

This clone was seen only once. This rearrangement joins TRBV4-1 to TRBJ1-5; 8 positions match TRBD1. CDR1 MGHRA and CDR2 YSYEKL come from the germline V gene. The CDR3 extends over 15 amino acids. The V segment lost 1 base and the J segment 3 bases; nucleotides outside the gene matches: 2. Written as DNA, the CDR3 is TGCGCCAGCAGCCAAGCGACAGGGGCCAATCAGCCCCAGCATTTT. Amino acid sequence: CASSQATGANQPQHF.

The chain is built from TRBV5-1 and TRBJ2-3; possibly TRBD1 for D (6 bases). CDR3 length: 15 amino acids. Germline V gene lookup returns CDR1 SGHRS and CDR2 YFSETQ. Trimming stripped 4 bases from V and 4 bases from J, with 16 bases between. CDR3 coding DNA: TGCGCCAGCAGCCGAGCCGGGACAAGCTCAGATACGCAGTATTTT. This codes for CASSRAGTSSDTQYF. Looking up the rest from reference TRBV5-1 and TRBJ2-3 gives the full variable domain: KAGVTQTPRYLIKTRGQQVTLSCSPISGHRSVSWYQQTPGQGLQFLFEYFSETQRNKGNFPGRFSGRQFSNSRSEMNVSTLELGDSALYLCASSRAGTSSDTQYFGPGTRLTVL.

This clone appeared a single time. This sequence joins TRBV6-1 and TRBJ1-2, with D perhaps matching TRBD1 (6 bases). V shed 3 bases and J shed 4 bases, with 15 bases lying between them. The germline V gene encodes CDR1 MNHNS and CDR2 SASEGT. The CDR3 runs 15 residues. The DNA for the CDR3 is TGTGCCAGCAGTGACCTACAGGGCTCGGGCTATGGCTACACCTTC. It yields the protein CASSDLQGSGYGYTF.

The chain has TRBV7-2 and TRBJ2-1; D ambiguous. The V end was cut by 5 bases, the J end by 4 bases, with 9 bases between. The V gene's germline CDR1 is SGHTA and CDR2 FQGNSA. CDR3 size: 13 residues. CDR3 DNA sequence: TGTGCCAGCAGCCGAGACTCGTACAATGAGCAGTTCTTC. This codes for CASSRDSYNEQFF.

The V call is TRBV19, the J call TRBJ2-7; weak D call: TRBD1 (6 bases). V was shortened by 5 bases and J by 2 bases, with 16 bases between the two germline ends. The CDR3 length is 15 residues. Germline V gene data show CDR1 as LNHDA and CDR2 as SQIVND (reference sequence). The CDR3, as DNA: TGTGCCAGTAGTTTGGCCCAGGGGAAGACCTACGAGCAGTACTTC. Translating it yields CASSLAQGKTYEQYF.